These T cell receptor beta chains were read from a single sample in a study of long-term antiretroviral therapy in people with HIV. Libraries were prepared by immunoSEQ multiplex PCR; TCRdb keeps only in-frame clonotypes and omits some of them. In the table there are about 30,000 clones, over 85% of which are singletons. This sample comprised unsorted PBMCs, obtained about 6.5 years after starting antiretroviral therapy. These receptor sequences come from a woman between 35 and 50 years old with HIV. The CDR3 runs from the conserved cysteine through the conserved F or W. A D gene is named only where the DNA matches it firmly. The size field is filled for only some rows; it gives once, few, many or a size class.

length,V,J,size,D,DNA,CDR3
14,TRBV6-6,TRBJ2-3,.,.,TGTGCCAGCAATGGACAGCGAAGCACAGATACGCAGTATTTT,CASNGQRSTDTQYF
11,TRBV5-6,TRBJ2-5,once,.,TGTGCCAGCAGCAAGGAAGAGACCCAGTACTTC,CASSKEETQYF
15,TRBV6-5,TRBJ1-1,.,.,TGTGCCAGCAGAACGGGACGTTTGGGGCATCCTGAAGCTTTCTTT,CASRTGRLGHPEAFF
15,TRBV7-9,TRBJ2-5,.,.,TGTGCCAGCAGCTTAGTCGGACGCTACCAAGAGACCCAGTACTTC,CASSLVGRYQETQYF
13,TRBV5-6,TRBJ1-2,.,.,TGTGCCAGCAGCCCAGGACAGAGCTATGGCTACACCTTC,CASSPGQSYGYTF
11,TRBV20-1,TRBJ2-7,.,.,TGCAGTGCTAGAGAGCAGTACGAGCAGTACTTC,CSAREQYEQYF
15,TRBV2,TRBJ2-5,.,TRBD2,TGTGCCAGCAGTGAAGCAAGGACTAGCGTGGAGACCCAGTACTTC,CASSEARTSVETQYF
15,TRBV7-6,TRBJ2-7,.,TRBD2,TGTGCCAGCAGCGGGCTAGCGGGGGCCCTCTACGAGCAGTACTTC,CASSGLAGALYEQYF
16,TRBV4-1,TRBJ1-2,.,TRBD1,TGCGCCAGCAGCCAACCCGGGACAGGGGATAACTATGGCTACACCTTC,CASSQPGTGDNYGYTF
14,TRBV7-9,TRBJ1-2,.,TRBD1,TGTGCCAGCAGCTTAGAGACAGGGTTTCGGGGCTACACCTTC,CASSLETGFRGYTF
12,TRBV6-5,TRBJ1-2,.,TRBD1,TGTGCCAGCAGTGAGGGGGCCTATGGCTACACCTTC,CASSEGAYGYTF
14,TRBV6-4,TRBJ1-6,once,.,TGTGCCAGCGCCGTGGACAGTTCCCTTTCACCCCTCCACTTT,CASAVDSSLSPLHF
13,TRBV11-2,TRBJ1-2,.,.,TGTGCCAGCAGCTTAGAGGGGGTGCGTGGCTACACCTTC,CASSLEGVRGYTF
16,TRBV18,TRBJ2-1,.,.,TGTGCCAGCTCACCAGGGGATCCCGCGGGATACAATGAGCAGTTCTTC,CASSPGDPAGYNEQFF
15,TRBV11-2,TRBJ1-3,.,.,TGTGCCAGCAGCTTATTGGCGGGGGCAGGAAACACCATATATTTT,CASSLLAGAGNTIYF
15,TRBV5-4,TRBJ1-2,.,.,TGTGCCAGCAGCCGATCCGCGGACACACTTTATGGCTACACCTTC,CASSRSADTLYGYTF
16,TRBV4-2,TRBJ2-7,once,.,TGTGCCAGCAGCCAAGATCAGGGGGGGCAGAGGTACGAGCAGTACTTC,CASSQDQGGQRYEQYF
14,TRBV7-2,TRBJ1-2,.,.,TGTGCCAGCAGCACTTACGGGGATAACTATGGCTACACCTTC,CASSTYGDNYGYTF
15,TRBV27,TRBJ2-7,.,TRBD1,TGTGCCAGCAGTTTAGGACCCGGACAGGGCTACGAGCAGTACTTC,CASSLGPGQGYEQYF
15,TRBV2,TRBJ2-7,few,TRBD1,TGTGCCAGCAGTCGTCCGGGACAGGGATTTCATGAGCAGTACTTC,CASSRPGQGFHEQYF
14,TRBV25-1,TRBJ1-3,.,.,TGTGCCAGCAGTCCTCCAGGCTCTGGAAACACCATATATTTT,CASSPPGSGNTIYF
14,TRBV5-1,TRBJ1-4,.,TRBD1,TGCGCCAGCAGCTTGGATACAGGGGACGAAAAACTGTTTTTT,CASSLDTGDEKLFF
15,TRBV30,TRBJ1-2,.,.,TGTGCCTGGAGATCCCAGGGGCAGGTCCTAGGTGGCTACACCTTC,CAWRSQGQVLGGYTF
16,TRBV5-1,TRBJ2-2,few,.,TGCGCCAGCAGCCTTGTCGGGACTGTTAACACCGGGGAGCTGTTTTTT,CASSLVGTVNTGELFF
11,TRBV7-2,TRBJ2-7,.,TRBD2,TGTGCCAGCAGTCGGGGGGGTGAGCAGTACTTC,CASSRGGEQYF
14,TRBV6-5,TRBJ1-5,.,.,TGTGCCATCAGTGAAGACAGGCGCCTTGAGACCCAGCATTTT,CAISEDRRLETQHF
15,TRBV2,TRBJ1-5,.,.,TGTGCCAGCAGTGGACAGCCAATTAGCAATCAGCCCCAGCATTTT,CASSGQPISNQPQHF
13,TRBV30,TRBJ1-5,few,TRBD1,TGTGCCTCGACAGGGGATGGCAATCAGCCCCAGCATTTT,CASTGDGNQPQHF
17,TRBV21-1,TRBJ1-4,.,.,TGTGCCAGCAGCAAAGCTCTGATGGTGAGACTGAATGAAAAACTGTTTTTT,CASSKALMVRLNEKLFF